The 28 T cell receptor beta chains below were found in one sample sequenced in a study of blood T cell repertoires in COVID-19. The assay was immunoSEQ multiplex PCR, and TCRdb's table has in-frame clones only and misses some. Seen here are roughly 46,000 clones, about 89% observed once, and the top ten hold approximately 16%. The source material was peripheral blood. These receptors all stem from a human donor in a cohort sampled during active COVID-19.

The CDR3: CAWSRANTEAFF. The CDR3 coding sequence is TGTGCCTGGAGCAGGGCGAACACTGAAGCTTTCTTT. This rearrangement joins TRBV30 to TRBJ1-1; D possibly corresponds to TRBD1 (5 bases). V was clipped by 3 bases and J by 1 base, with 6 bases between them. The CDR3 runs to 12 residues. CDR1 is GTSNPN, CDR2 SVGIG, per germline (reference sequence).

The chain recombines TRBV7-3 with TRBJ2-3; TRBD1 matches at 7 bases. Germline CDR1 and CDR2: SGHTA and FQGTGA. The V gene end was trimmed by 6 bases and the J gene end by 2 bases; junction bases not matched to a gene: 8. The CDR3 consists of 15 residues. Written as DNA, the CDR3 is TGTGCCAGCAGTCCTCTGACAGGGCTCACAGATACGCAGTATTTT. This encodes CASSPLTGLTDTQYF.

V usage is TRBV30 and J usage is TRBJ1-1, with unresolved D. Germline CDR1 and CDR2: GTSNPN and SVGIG (reference sequence). Trimming cost V 8 bases and J 6 bases, with 13 bases left between them. This CDR3 comprises 11 residues. The CDR3 DNA follows: TGTGCCCTCTCGGGGTTTTCTGAAGCTTTCTTT. Amino acid sequence: CALSGFSEAFF.

V and J are TRBV6-6 and TRBJ2-7; D is perhaps TRBD2 (6 bases). This CDR3 is built from 14 residues. Germline V gives CDR1 MNHNY, CDR2 SVGAGI (reference sequence). V lost 6 bases to trimming and J lost 1 base, with 13 bases between them. CDR3 DNA: TGTGCCAGCAGGAACCCCGGGACTTCCTACGAGCAGTACTTC. As protein: CASRNPGTSYEQYF.

Points on this clone: Mismatch with germline at one junction end may stem from a read error. V is TRBV2 and J is TRBJ2-7; TRBD1 aligns across 8 bases. This CDR3 is built from 10 residues. CDR1 and CDR2 from the germline V gene are SNHLY and FYNNEI. The CDR3 spells CASIDRGPNF. The CDR3 region has the DNA TGTGCCAGCATCGACAGGGGCCCAAACTTC.

This chain links TRBV10-3 with TRBJ2-3; 8 positions agree with TRBD2. Trimming took 5 bases from V and 1 from J; bases not matched to a gene: 5. This CDR3 comprises 15 residues. The germline V gene encodes CDR1 ENHRY and CDR2 SYGVKD. The CDR3, as DNA: TGTGCCATCAGTCCGGGACTAGGGGGCACAGATACGCAGTATTTT. This gives the protein CAISPGLGGTDTQYF.

The V gene is TRBV29-1, the J gene TRBJ2-7; no definite D call. The CDR3 loop spans 12 amino acids. Trimming stripped 4 bases from V and 3 bases from J, with 10 bases between. The germline gives CDR1 SQVTM, CDR2 ANQGSEA. The CDR3: CSVGIGFYEQYF. The CDR3 region has the DNA TGCAGCGTTGGTATCGGTTTCTACGAGCAGTACTTC.

The chain links TRBV5-5 to TRBJ2-7, with 7 nucleotides matching TRBD1. This CDR3 has 15 residues. CDR1 and CDR2 (germline): SGHKS, YYEKEE (reference sequence). V trimming: 6 bases; J trimming: 2 bases; junction bases outside the gene matches: 11. The CDR3 loop reads CASNVNRGPTYEQYF. DNA of the CDR3: TGTGCCAGCAACGTAAACAGGGGACCCACCTACGAGCAGTACTTC.

The chain links TRBV5-1 to TRBJ2-1; 12 bases agree with TRBD1. The V gene's germline CDR1 is SGHRS and CDR2 YFSETQ. V shed 1 base, J shed 7 bases, and the junction held 15 bases outside the gene matches. CDR3 length equals 19 residues. The CDR3 DNA is TGCGCCAGCAGCTTGAAGGTTCAGGTCGGGACAGGGGGCCAAAATGAGCAGTTCTTC. It encodes CASSLKVQVGTGGQNEQFF. Looking up the rest from reference TRBV5-1 and TRBJ2-1 gives the full variable domain: KAGVTQTPRYLIKTRGQQVTLSCSPISGHRSVSWYQQTPGQGLQFLFEYFSETQRNKGNFPGRFSGRQFSNSRSEMNVSTLELGDSALYLCASSLKVQVGTGGQNEQFFGPGTRLTVL.

The rearrangement uses TRBV11-2 and TRBJ1-1; TRBD1 is a possible D gene (5 bases). The CDR3 runs 16 residues. The V gene lost 1 base and the J gene lost 2 bases, with 14 bases spanning the gap. Germline assignment: CDR1 SGHAT and CDR2 FQNNGV. In DNA, the CDR3 is TGTGCCAGCAGCTTAGTCATGGGGCAGGTCAACACTGAAGCTTTCTTT. This sequence encodes CASSLVMGQVNTEAFF.

A remark on this clone: The DNA is omitted, as the CDR3 cannot be located on it reliably, and the CDR3 follows TCRdb's listing. V usage is TRBV11-2 and J usage is TRBJ1-1. Germline loops: CDR1 SGHAT, CDR2 FQNNGV. Counting both end residues, the CDR3 totals 15 amino acids. The CDR3 reads CASSLFGNGGTEAFF.

The chain recombines TRBV15 with TRBJ1-1, with D unclear. Germline V gene data show CDR1 as LNHNV and CDR2 as YYDKDF (reference sequence). There are 13 residues in the CDR3. Trimming cost V 3 bases and J 4 bases, with 9 bases left between them. Written as DNA, the CDR3 is TGTGCCACCAGCAGCCACCTCGGCACTGAAGCTTTCTTT. Translated, it gives CATSSHLGTEAFF.

The genes are TRBV27 and TRBJ2-7; 9 bases fit TRBD2. The CDR3 covers 15 residues. The germline V gene encodes CDR1 MNHEY and CDR2 SMNVEV (reference sequence). With V trimmed by 3 bases and J by 3 bases, 6 bases remained unmatched. The CDR3: CASSLGSGSFYEQYF. CDR3 nucleotide sequence: TGTGCCAGCAGTTTGGGTAGCGGGAGTTTCTACGAGCAGTACTTC.

V and J are TRBV2 and TRBJ1-2; 11 bases fit TRBD1. The CDR3 totals 15 residues. Per germline, CDR1 SNHLY and CDR2 FYNNEI. J lost 4 bases, V lost 5 bases, and 6 bases had no gene match. CDR3 amino acids: CASSSDRGQGYGYTF. The DNA of the CDR3 is TGTGCCAGCAGTTCGGACAGGGGGCAGGGCTATGGCTACACCTTC.

This sequence joins TRBV3-1 (or the pseudogene TRBV3-2) and TRBJ2-5; 12 positions match TRBD2. Germline CDR1 reads LGHDT; CDR2 reads YNNKEL (reference sequence). V was pared by 6 bases and J by 3 bases, with 2 bases of the junction left unmatched. This CDR3 spans 14 amino acids. CDR3 DNA sequence: TGTGCCAGCAGTCGACTAGCGGGAGAAGAGACCCAGTACTTC. Translating it yields CASSRLAGEETQYF.

The chain recombines TRBV28 with TRBJ2-7, with 12 bases identical to TRBD2. V lost 4 bases, J lost 6 bases, and 10 bases stayed unmatched. The germline CDR1 and CDR2 sequences are MDHEN and SYDVKM. This CDR3 has 16 amino acids. This CDR3 is CASSWLTSGSASEQYF. The CDR3 nucleotides read TGTGCCAGCAGTTGGCTGACTAGCGGGAGCGCAAGCGAGCAGTACTTC.

This clone was seen once. This chain uses TRBV6-6 with TRBJ1-6, with D uncertain. CDR3 size: 16 residues. CDR1 and CDR2 (germline): MNHNY, SVGAGI (reference sequence). V was shortened by 2 bases and J by 9 bases, with 17 bases between the two germline ends. The CDR3 here is CASSYVGRGARSPLHF. The CDR3 DNA sequence: TGTGCCAGCAGTTACGTCGGCAGAGGAGCGCGTTCACCCCTCCACTTT.

The chain couples TRBV19 to TRBJ1-4; 10 bases align to TRBD1. Germline-derived CDR1 and CDR2 are LNHDA and SQIVND (reference sequence). CDR3 length: 15 amino acids. Losses at the gene ends were 5 bases for V and 5 bases for J; bases not matched to a gene: 5. The CDR3, as DNA: TGTGCCAGTAGTCCGCAGACAGGGGGCAATGAAAAACTGTTTTTT. Translation gives CASSPQTGGNEKLFF. Variable domain in full (rest from reference TRBV19 and TRBJ1-4): DGGITQSPKYLFRKEGQNVTLSCEQNLNHDAMYWYRQDPGQGLRLIYYSQIVNDFQKGDIAEGYSVSREKKESFPLTVTSAQKNPTAFYLCASSPQTGGNEKLFFGSGTQLSVL.

This clone was observed a few times. The chain combines TRBV4-2 with TRBJ2-6; D is uncertain. Trimming shortened V by 1 base and J by 0 bases, and 7 bases separated the two germline ends. The CDR3 length is 16 residues. Germline-derived CDR1 and CDR2 are LGHNA and YNFKEQ. In nucleotides, the CDR3 is TGTGCCAGCAGCCAAGGACAAAACTCTGGGGCCAACGTCCTGACTTTC. Protein product: CASSQGQNSGANVLTF.

Notes on this clone: The junction and the germline gene differ at one end; a read error may be behind it. The DNA of the CDR3 is TGTGCCAGCAGTTTCAATGAGGGAAGTCGGTATATTTCACCCCTCCACTTT. This translates into CASSFNEGSRYISPLHF. This chain joins TRBV27 and TRBJ1-6; D is ambiguous. The CDR3 runs 17 residues. Germline CDR1 is MNHEY and CDR2 is SMNVEV (reference sequence).

This chain links TRBV4-1 with TRBJ1-5; D is perhaps TRBD1 (5 bases). Trimming left V 0 bases short and J 0 bases short, with 9 bases between. CDR1 MGHRA and CDR2 YSYEKL come from the germline V gene. The CDR3 is 16 residues long. The CDR3 loop is CASSQEGTGSNQPQHF. DNA of the CDR3: TGCGCCAGCAGCCAAGAGGGTACAGGTAGCAATCAGCCCCAGCATTTT.

The rearrangement links TRBV2 to TRBJ2-2; TRBD1 matches at 8 bases. This CDR3 is 14 amino acids long. Germline V lookup: CDR1 SNHLY, CDR2 FYNNEI. J gave up 5 bases and V 9 bases, and 8 bases lay outside the gene matches. The CDR3 here is CASTQGARTGELFF. The CDR3 nucleotides read TGTGCCAGTACCCAGGGGGCGCGGACCGGGGAGCTGTTTTTT.

The chain combines TRBV28 with TRBJ2-1; 7 positions agree with TRBD1. CDR1 MDHEN and CDR2 SYDVKM come from the germline V gene. CDR3 length: 13 amino acids. J lost 8 bases, V lost 3 bases, and 4 bases had no gene match. CDR3 protein: CASSLTGWHEQFF. DNA of the CDR3: TGTGCCAGCAGTTTGACAGGGTGGCATGAGCAGTTCTTC.

The gene calls are TRBV19 and TRBJ1-1; the match to TRBD1 covers 7 bases. J lost 0 bases, V lost 6 bases, and 4 bases had no gene match. The CDR3 is 14 amino acids. The V gene's germline CDR1 is LNHDA and CDR2 SQIVND (reference sequence). CDR3 region: CASRPGTVNTEAFF. For the CDR3, the DNA is TGTGCCAGTAGGCCCGGGACAGTGAACACTGAAGCTTTCTTT.

The chain has TRBV7-4 and TRBJ2-7; TRBD2 aligns across 9 bases. V was clipped by 5 bases and J by 3 bases; unmatched bases: 14. This CDR3 is built from 17 residues. CDR1 is SGHVT and CDR2 is SQSDAQ in the germline V gene. The CDR3 DNA is TGTGCCAGCAGCCCATTAGCGGGAGTCCCACCTCACTACGAGCAGTACTTC. It codes for CASSPLAGVPPHYEQYF. Drawing the rest from reference TRBV7-4 and TRBJ2-7, the complete variable domain is GAGVSQSPRYKVAKRGRDVALRCDSISGHVTLYWYRQTLGQGSEVLTYSQSDAQRDKSGRPSGRFSAERPERSVSTLKIQRTEQGDSAVYLCASSPLAGVPPHYEQYFGPGTRLTVT.

The rearrangement joins TRBV4-1 to TRBJ1-1, with a weak D call TRBD1 (5 bases). Between the trimmed V and J ends, which lost 0 bases and 1 base, there was a span of 12 bases. The CDR3 runs 16 residues. Germline loops: CDR1 MGHRA, CDR2 YSYEKL. The CDR3 coding sequence is TGCGCCAGCAGCCAAGATATCAGGGCAGGGAACACTGAAGCTTTCTTT. Protein sequence: CASSQDIRAGNTEAFF.

CDR3 nucleotide sequence: TGTGCCAGCAGTCCCGAGGGGGACTATGGCTACACCTTC. Residues: CASSPEGDYGYTF. V usage is TRBV12-3 or TRBV12-4 and J usage is TRBJ1-2; D may be TRBD1 (6 bases). V was trimmed by 5 bases and J by 3 bases, leaving 10 bases between them. CDR3 length: 13 amino acids.

The V gene is TRBV28, the J gene TRBJ1-1; no clear D. With 1 base removed from V and 1 base from J, the gap between germline ends came to 16 bases. The CDR3 extends over 17 amino acids. Looked up from germline, CDR1 is MDHEN and CDR2 is SYDVKM. In DNA form, the CDR3 reads TGTGCCAGCAGTTTATTATCCCGGGGAGAGAGGAACACTGAAGCTTTCTTT. This encodes CASSLLSRGERNTEAFF.